This TCR beta chain was captured by sequencing in a study of blood T cell repertoires in COVID-19. Study in general: Italy, Spain and the United States were the sources of the convalescent and acute COVID-19 samples.

The repertoire was sequenced with immunoSEQ multiplex PCR; TCRdb's copy has only in-frame clones and lacks some. The table lists roughly 300,000 clones, approximately 86% of them singletons. Everyone who took part was roughly 18 to 95 years old, and they came from over 20 US areas. Participants reported their clinical history, and cohort assignment relied on those reports. CDR3 length: 14 residues. Germline V gene data show CDR1 as SNHLY and CDR2 as FYNNEI. V was clipped by 3 bases and J by 0 bases, with 8 bases between them. This receptor was taken from a woman aged 35 to 49 with acute COVID-19. The V and J genes are TRBV2 and TRBJ1-1; D is undetermined. The source material was PBMCs or T cells enriched from blood (not recorded which). CDR3 nucleotides: TGTGCCAGCAGTGACAGGCGAATGAACACTGAAGCTTTCTTT. Its translation: CASSDRRMNTEAFF.